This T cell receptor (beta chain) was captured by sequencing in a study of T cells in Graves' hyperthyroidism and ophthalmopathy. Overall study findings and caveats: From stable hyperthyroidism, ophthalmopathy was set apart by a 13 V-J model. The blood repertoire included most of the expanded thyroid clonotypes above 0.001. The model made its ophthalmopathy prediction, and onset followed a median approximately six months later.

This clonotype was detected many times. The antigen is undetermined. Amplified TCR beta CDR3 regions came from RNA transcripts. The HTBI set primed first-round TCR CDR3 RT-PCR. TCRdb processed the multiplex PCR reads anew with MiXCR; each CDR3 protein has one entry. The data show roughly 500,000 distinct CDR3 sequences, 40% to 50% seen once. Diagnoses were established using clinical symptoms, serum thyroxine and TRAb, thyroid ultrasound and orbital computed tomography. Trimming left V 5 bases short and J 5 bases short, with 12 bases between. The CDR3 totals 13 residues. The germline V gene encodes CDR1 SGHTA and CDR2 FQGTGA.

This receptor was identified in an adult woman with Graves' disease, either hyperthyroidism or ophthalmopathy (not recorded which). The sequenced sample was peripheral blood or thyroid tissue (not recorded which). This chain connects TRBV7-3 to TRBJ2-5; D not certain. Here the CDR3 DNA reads TGTGCCAGCAGCCCCATTCCCGGCGAGACCCAGTACTTC. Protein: CASSPIPGETQYF.